This T cell receptor beta chain is from a study of cytomegalovirus exposure and HLA in healthy donors. Germline CDR1 reads LNHNV; CDR2 reads YYDKDF (reference sequence). CDR3 size: 12 residues. With regard to this clone: Its specificity is not known.

The study ran its PCR with 60 Vbeta and 13 Jbeta primers. Sequencing used immunoSEQ multiplex PCR; TCRdb keeps in-frame clones, though not all of them. The sample has 99,000 or so clones, nearly 80% seen once. Notes on the study in general: About 87% or about 30% of the time was how often most TCR beta V segments were productive, according to an earlier analysis. Later genetic work tied a missense DCLRE1C variant to beta-chain V and J trimming. Cytomegalovirus association was listed for 170 or so TCR beta chains. Reportedly, cytomegalovirus status was diagnosed with high sensitivity and specificity.

J is TRBJ2-5 and V is TRBV15; 9 bases match TRBD1. The J call is uncertain, as TRBJ2-7 better fits the DNA end. Sequences were obtained from PBMCs. This clonotype originated in a man aged 60 to 69 in good health and CMV-seropositive. The CDR3: CATSDRGSEQYF. The CDR3, as DNA: TGTGCCACCTCCGACAGGGGGAGCGAGCAGTACTTC.